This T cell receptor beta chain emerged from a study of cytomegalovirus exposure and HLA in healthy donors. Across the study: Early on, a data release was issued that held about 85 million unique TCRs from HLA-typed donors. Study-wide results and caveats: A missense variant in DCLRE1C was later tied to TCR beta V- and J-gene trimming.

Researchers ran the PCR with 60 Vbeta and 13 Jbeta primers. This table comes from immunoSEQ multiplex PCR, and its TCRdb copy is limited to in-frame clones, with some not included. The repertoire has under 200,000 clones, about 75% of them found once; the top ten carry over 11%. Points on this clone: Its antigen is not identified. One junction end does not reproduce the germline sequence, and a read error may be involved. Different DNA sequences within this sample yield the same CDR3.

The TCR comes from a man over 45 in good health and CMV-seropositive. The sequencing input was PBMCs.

The CDR3 region has the DNA TGCGCCAGCACGGCAGGCAACTATGGCTACACCTTC. Its translation is CASTAGNYGYTF. The chain uses TRBV2 and TRBJ1-2; D call uncertain. The CDR3 consists of 12 residues. Germline V CDR1 and CDR2: SNHLY, FYNNEI.